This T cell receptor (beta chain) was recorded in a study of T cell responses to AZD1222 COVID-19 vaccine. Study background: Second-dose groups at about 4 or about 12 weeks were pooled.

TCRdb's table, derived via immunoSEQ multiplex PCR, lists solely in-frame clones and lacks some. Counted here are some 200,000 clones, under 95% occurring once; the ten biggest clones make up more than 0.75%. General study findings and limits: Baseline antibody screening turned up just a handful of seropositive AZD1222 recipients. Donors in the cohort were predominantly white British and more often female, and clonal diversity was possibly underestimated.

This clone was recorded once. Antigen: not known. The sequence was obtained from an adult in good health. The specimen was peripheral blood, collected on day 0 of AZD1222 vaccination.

The CDR3 sequence: CSVEDLYQETQYF. CDR3 coding DNA: TGCAGCGTTGAAGACTTGTACCAAGAGACCCAGTACTTC. The chain carries TRBV29-1 and TRBJ2-5; D gene ambiguous. The V end lost 0 bases, the J end lost 0 bases, and 5 bases lay between the germline ends. The CDR3 runs 13 residues. Germline V gene lookup returns CDR1 SQVTM and CDR2 ANQGSEA.